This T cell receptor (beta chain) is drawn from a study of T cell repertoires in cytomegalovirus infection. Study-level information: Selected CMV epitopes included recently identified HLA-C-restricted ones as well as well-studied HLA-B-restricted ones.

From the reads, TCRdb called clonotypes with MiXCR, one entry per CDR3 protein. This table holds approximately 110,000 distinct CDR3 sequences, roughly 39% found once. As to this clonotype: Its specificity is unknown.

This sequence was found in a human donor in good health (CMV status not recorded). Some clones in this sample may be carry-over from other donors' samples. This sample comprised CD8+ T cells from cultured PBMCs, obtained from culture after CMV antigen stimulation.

CDR3 nucleotides: TGTGCCAGCAGCCATTCGACTAGCGGGGTCGGAGAGACCCAGTACTTC. Residues: CASSHSTSGVGETQYF. This chain connects TRBV3-1 to TRBJ2-5; 11 positions agree with TRBD2. V shed 3 bases, J shed 4 bases, and the junction held 7 bases outside the gene matches. Germline V gives CDR1 LGHDT, CDR2 YNNKEL (reference sequence). This CDR3 region has 16 residues.